These T cell receptor beta chains were read from a single sample in a study of cytomegalovirus exposure and HLA in healthy donors. TCRdb's copy holds only in-frame clones and misses some; the assay was immunoSEQ multiplex PCR. The table has around 150,000 clones, roughly 73% seen once. Source material: PBMCs. These receptors were obtained from a woman aged 25-40 years in good health and CMV-seronegative. The CDR3 runs from the conserved cysteine through the conserved F or W. A D gene is named only where the DNA matches it firmly. Where a row states a size, it is once, few, many or the class of an expanded clone; other rows omit it.

-	TRBV15	13	TRBJ1-2	-	TGTGCCACATCTTCAGGGGTAGCCTATGGCTACACCTTC	CATSSGVAYGYTF
-	TRBV28	15	TRBJ2-2	-	TGTGCCAGCAGTCCGCCGGGGATGAACACCGGGGAGCTGTTTTTT	CASSPPGMNTGELFF
-	TRBV30	15	TRBJ1-2	TRBD1	TGTGCCTGGACTCGTCCCGGGACAGGGATTTATGGCTACACCTTC	CAWTRPGTGIYGYTF
-	TRBV4-1	16	TRBJ2-7	TRBD1	TGCGCCAGCAGCCAAGATCGACAGGGGACCTCCTACGAGCAGTACTTC	CASSQDRQGTSYEQYF
-	TRBV7-2	14	TRBJ2-7	-	TGTGCCAGCAGCTTATCCGGAGCCTCCTGGGAGCAGTACTTC	CASSLSGASWEQYF
-	TRBV6-1	15	TRBJ1-1	TRBD1	TGTGCCAGCAGTGGCCTAGGGACAGTGAACACTGAAGCTTTCTTT	CASSGLGTVNTEAFF
-	TRBV2	13	TRBJ1-1	-	TGTGCCAGCAGTGTTACAGGGTTTACTGAAGCTTTCTTT	CASSVTGFTEAFF
once	TRBV30	11	TRBJ2-7	-	TGTGCCTGGAGTGGCGCCTACGAGCAGTACTTC	CAWSGAYEQYF
-	TRBV30	14	TRBJ2-7	-	TGTGCCTGGACGCCACGGGCGACTACCTACGAGCAGTACTTC	CAWTPRATTYEQYF
-	TRBV27	12	TRBJ2-1	-	TGTGCCAGCAGTATGGCTGGCAATGAGCAGTTCTTC	CASSMAGNEQFF
-	TRBV10-3	14	TRBJ1-1	TRBD1	TGTGCCATCAGTGCCCGTACAGGGGCCACTGAAGCTTTCTTT	CAISARTGATEAFF
-	TRBV5-1	16	TRBJ2-3	TRBD1	TGCGCCAGCAAGCGACAGGGGGGCCTTTCCACAGATACGCAGTATTTT	CASKRQGGLSTDTQYF
-	TRBV9	15	TRBJ1-2	TRBD1	TGTGCCAGCAGCCCAGGGGGCCAGGCCAGCTTTGGCTACACCTTC	CASSPGGQASFGYTF
-	TRBV4-1	14	TRBJ2-5	-	TGCGCCAGCAGCCGGGGCACCCGTCGGGAGACCCAGTACTTC	CASSRGTRRETQYF
-	TRBV7-9	16	TRBJ1-1	-	TGTGCCACCCGTCCAGAGGGCGCGGGGATGAACACTGAAGCTTTCTTT	CATRPEGAGMNTEAFF
-	TRBV29-1	11	TRBJ1-2	TRBD1	TGCAGCGCCCGGGACAGCTATGGCTACACCTTC	CSARDSYGYTF
-	TRBV6-1	15	TRBJ1-1	TRBD1	TGTGCCAGCAGTTCCACGGGACAGCCTAACACTGAAGCTTTCTTT	CASSSTGQPNTEAFF
once	TRBV5-5	15	TRBJ2-5	TRBD1	TGTGCCAGCAGCTATCAACAGGGGGACCAAGAGACCCAGTACTTC	CASSYQQGDQETQYF
-	TRBV5-5	14	TRBJ2-5	-	TGTGCCAGCAGCTTGGAGGGGTTACAAGAGACCCAGTACTTC	CASSLEGLQETQYF
once	TRBV7-2	15	TRBJ1-1	TRBD1	TGTGCCAGCAGCTTCGGGGACAGAAGGAACACTGAAGCTTTCTTT	CASSFGDRRNTEAFF
-	TRBV10-3	15	TRBJ1-1	-	TGTGCCATCAGTGACATAAGGGGGGGAGACACTGAAGCTTTCTTT	CAISDIRGGDTEAFF
-	TRBV18	16	TRBJ1-2	TRBD1	TGTGCCAGCTCACGACAGGGGGCCGGGGCAGACTATGGCTACACCTTC	CASSRQGAGADYGYTF
-	TRBV5-1	14	TRBJ2-3	-	TGCGCCAGCAGCTTCGGTCTAAACACAGATACGCAGTATTTT	CASSFGLNTDTQYF
-	TRBV7-9	14	TRBJ1-4	TRBD1	TGTGCCAGCAGCTTCTCAGGGGGCAATGAAAAACTGTTTTTT	CASSFSGGNEKLFF
-	TRBV6-5	13	TRBJ2-7	-	TGTGCCAGCATGGGCATTCTGGCTGGCGAGCAGTACTTC	CASMGILAGEQYF
-	TRBV11-2	16	TRBJ2-5	TRBD2	TGTGCCAGCAGCTCGAACAAGGGAGGGTGGGGGGAGACCCAGTACTTC	CASSSNKGGWGETQYF
-	TRBV25-1	13	TRBJ2-7	-	TGTGCCAGCAGGGGGCAGGGAACCTACGAGCAGTACTTC	CASRGQGTYEQYF